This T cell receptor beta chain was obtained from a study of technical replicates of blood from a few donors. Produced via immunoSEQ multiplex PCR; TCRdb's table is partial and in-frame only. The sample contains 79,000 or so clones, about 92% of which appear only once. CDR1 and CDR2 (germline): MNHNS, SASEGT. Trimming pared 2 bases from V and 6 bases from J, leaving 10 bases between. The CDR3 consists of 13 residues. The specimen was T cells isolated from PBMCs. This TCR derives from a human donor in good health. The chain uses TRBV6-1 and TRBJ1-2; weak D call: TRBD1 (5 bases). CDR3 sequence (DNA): TGTGCCAGCAGTGAAACGACAGCGAATGGCTACACCTTC. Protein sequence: CASSETTANGYTF.